Here is one TCR beta chain with its context. The antigen remains unidentified. The assay was immunoSEQ multiplex PCR, and TCRdb's table has in-frame clones only and misses some. The sample has roughly 80,000 clones; about 91% are singletons. Deletions cut 4 bases from V and 0 bases from J, with 6 bases between. This CDR3 has 13 residues. Germline V CDR1 and CDR2: LNHDA, SQIVND (reference sequence). This specimen comes from a study of T cell responses to AZD1222 COVID-19 vaccine. Study-level information: Pooling of second doses given at about 4 or about 12 weeks was done.

Notes on the study in general: At 160-218 and 743-854, vaccine-associated CD4 TCRs were dominant, and they spanned spike. Sampling captured repertoires only after the peak T cell response.

Here the sequenced sample was peripheral blood, taken on day 0 of AZD1222 vaccination. The receptor was derived from an adult in good health. The rearrangement uses TRBV19 and TRBJ1-1, with a tentative D call TRBD1 (5 bases). CDR3: CASSKQVNTEAFF. Here the CDR3 DNA reads TGTGCCAGTAGTAAACAGGTGAACACTGAAGCTTTCTTT.